Shown below are 27 T cell receptor beta chains from a single sample sequenced in a study of blood T cells in healthy people across ages. Sample-barcoded 5' priming and a J-beta primer mix drove a second PCR of roughly 6 to 12 cycles. MiXCR, applied by TCRdb to the 5' RACE reads, yields one record per CDR3 protein. The table shows over 300,000 distinct CDR3 sequences, with approximately 51% occurring only once. Source material: blood. The receptors shown here come from a man between 60 and 75 years old in good health.

The chain couples TRBV12-3 or TRBV12-4 to TRBJ2-5; 9 nucleotides agree with TRBD2. The J segment lost 1 base and the V segment lost 4 bases, leaving 7 bases of the junction unmatched. The CDR3 extends over 16 amino acids. The CDR3 DNA sequence: TGTGCCAGCAGTTCCGATACTAGCGGGCGCCAAGAGACCCAGTACTTC. This sequence encodes CASSSDTSGRQETQYF.

This clonotype was seen just once. This chain uses TRBV12-3 or TRBV12-4 with TRBJ2-2; no reliable D call. V lost 3 bases and J lost 3, with 11 bases in between. The CDR3 is made up of 15 amino acids. CDR3 residues: CASSFIGMHTGELFF. The CDR3 nucleotides read TGTGCCAGCAGTTTTATAGGGATGCACACCGGGGAGCTGTTTTTT.

V and J are TRBV5-6 and TRBJ1-5; 7 nucleotides align to TRBD1. Germline CDR1 is SGHDT and CDR2 is YYEEEE. V trimming: 5 bases; J trimming: 9 bases; junction bases outside the gene matches: 8. The CDR3 is 13 amino acids. The CDR3 is CASRGTDPLPQHF. The CDR3, as DNA: TGTGCCAGCAGAGGGACAGACCCTTTGCCCCAGCATTTT.

The chain couples TRBV6-2 or TRBV6-3 to TRBJ2-1; a weak D match, TRBD1 (6 bases). V dropped 7 bases and J dropped 0 bases, with 13 bases sitting between them. The CDR3 runs to 15 residues. In germline, CDR1 is MNHEY, CDR2 SVGEGT. CDR3 DNA sequence: TGTGCCAGCATTTGGGGGCCCAGCTCCTACAATGAGCAGTTCTTC. Translation: CASIWGPSSYNEQFF.

As concerns this clonotype: A read error may be the cause here, since a much bigger clone is one base away. The chain joins TRBV7-2 to TRBJ2-1; 9 nucleotides match TRBD2. The V segment lost 5 bases and the J segment 5 bases; nucleotides outside the gene matches: 4. This CDR3 spans 14 amino acids. Germline CDR1 and CDR2: SGHTA and FQGNSA. Here the CDR3 reads CASSVSGGNNEQFF. CDR3 DNA: TGTGCCAGCAGCGTAAGCGGGGGGAACAATGAGCAGTTCTTC.

This clonotype showed up many times. This chain connects TRBV12-3 or TRBV12-4 to TRBJ2-7; no reliable D call. Trimming took 6 bases from V and 5 from J, leaving 14 bases between them. The CDR3 totals 13 residues. CDR3 in DNA: TGTGCCAGCAGCCAGAAGCCGGGCCACGAGCAGTACTTC. It translates to CASSQKPGHEQYF.

The chain recombines TRBV6-5 with TRBJ2-1; D perhaps matches TRBD1 (6 bases). CDR1 is MNHEY, CDR2 SVGAGI, per germline. V was trimmed by 6 bases and J by 6 bases, leaving 12 bases between them. The CDR3 is made up of 13 amino acids. The CDR3 nucleotides read TGTGCCAGCAGGGACCAGGGGAGCAATGAGCAGTTCTTC. Its translation: CASRDQGSNEQFF.

The chain employs TRBV28 and TRBJ1-2; maybe TRBD1 (5 bases). V was pared by 5 bases and J by 4 bases, with 11 bases between. Looked up from germline, CDR1 is MDHEN and CDR2 is SYDVKM. The CDR3 extends over 13 amino acids. DNA of the CDR3: TGTGCCAGCAGTCGACAGATCCTCTATGGCTACACCTTC. Protein: CASSRQILYGYTF.

The V gene is TRBV9, the J gene TRBJ2-5; 7 bases line up with TRBD2. The CDR3 extends over 14 amino acids. Germline trimming cut 5 bases from V and 1 base from J; bases unmatched to any gene: 5. Germline V gives CDR1 SGDLS, CDR2 YYNGEE. CDR3 sequence reads: CASRSGGIQETQYF. For the CDR3, the DNA is TGTGCCAGCAGGTCCGGGGGGATCCAAGAGACCCAGTACTTC.

As concerns this clonotype: This may be a read error: a much more frequent sequence differs by one nucleotide. V and J are TRBV20-1 and TRBJ2-4; D is possibly TRBD2 (6 bases). This CDR3 has 11 residues. Trimming removed 6 bases from V and 13 bases from J, with 16 bases in between. Germline V gene lookup returns CDR1 DFQATT and CDR2 SNEGSKA (reference sequence). The CDR3, as DNA: TGCAGTGCGTTCACTAGCTTAGAGCAGTACTTC. Its translation: CSAFTSLEQYF.

The chain has TRBV11-3 and TRBJ2-3; no definite D call. Looked up from germline, CDR1 is SGHNT and CDR2 is YENEEA. The CDR3 covers 13 residues. The V gene lost 4 bases and the J gene lost 2 bases, with 7 bases spanning the gap. For the CDR3, the DNA is TGTGCCAGCAGCTCGACCGCCACAGATACGCAGTATTTT. Amino acids: CASSSTATDTQYF.

This clonotype was seen a handful of times. The chain employs TRBV20-1 and TRBJ2-5; either TRBD1 or TRBD2 may fit D (5 bases each). With 3 bases removed from V and 6 bases from J, the gap between germline ends came to 17 bases. CDR1 and CDR2 from the germline V gene are DFQATT and SNEGSKA (reference sequence). This CDR3 contains 14 residues. The CDR3 spells CSASDDSGPKTQYF. CDR3 in DNA: TGCAGTGCTAGCGACGACTCGGGGCCGAAGACCCAGTACTTC.

CDR3 region: CASSLEPTAGTAAYEQYF. CDR3 sequence (DNA): TGCGCCAGCAGCTTGGAACCAACTGCCGGGACTGCTGCCTACGAGCAGTACTTC. V gene TRBV5-1 combines with J gene TRBJ2-7; tentative D call: TRBD2 (6 bases). The CDR3 runs to 18 residues. The germline V gene has CDR1 SGHRS and CDR2 YFSETQ. V lost 0 bases, J lost 2 bases, and 21 bases lay in between. The full variable domain, its missing parts supplied by reference TRBV5-1 and TRBJ2-7, is KAGVTQTPRYLIKTRGQQVTLSCSPISGHRSVSWYQQTPGQGLQFLFEYFSETQRNKGNFPGRFSGRQFSNSRSEMNVSTLELGDSALYLCASSLEPTAGTAAYEQYFGPGTRLTVT.

CDR3 DNA: TGCAGCGTTGTGGACGCCAGCTCCTACAATGAGCAGTTCTTC. Amino acid sequence: CSVVDASSYNEQFF. V and J are TRBV29-1 and TRBJ2-1; D gene uncertain. Trimming took off 4 bases at V and 0 bases at J, with 10 bases between the two ends. Germline V gene lookup returns CDR1 SQVTM and CDR2 ANQGSEA. CDR3 length equals 14 residues.

This chain uses TRBV7-2 with TRBJ2-1; a weak D match, TRBD1 (5 bases). Germline CDR1 SGHTA, CDR2 FQGNSA. V was shortened by 1 base and J by 10 bases, with 17 bases between the two germline ends. The CDR3 sequence is 15 residues long. This CDR3 is CASSLGGATRREQFF. The CDR3 DNA reads TGTGCCAGCAGCTTAGGTGGGGCTACGAGGCGCGAGCAGTTCTTC.

This clonotype was detected many times. The chain carries TRBV5-8 and TRBJ2-1; 8 bases match TRBD1. Germline CDR1 reads SGHTS; CDR2 reads YDEGEE. V lost 4 bases, J lost 14 bases, and 14 bases stayed unmatched. The CDR3 length is 14 residues. CDR3 sequence: CASSRGTGMMSEFF. DNA for the CDR3: TGTGCCAGCAGCAGGGGGACAGGTATGATGAGTGAGTTCTTC.

The V gene is TRBV10-1, the J gene TRBJ2-7, with D possibly TRBD1 on 7 matching bases. The CDR3 spans 15 residues. Germline values: CDR1 WNHNN, CDR2 SYGVQD (reference sequence). Trimming took 8 bases from V and 1 from J, leaving 18 bases between them. The CDR3 sequence is CASSAGTASSYEQYF. The CDR3 DNA sequence: TGCGCCAGCTCCGCGGGGACAGCGAGTTCCTACGAGCAGTACTTC.

V and J are TRBV7-3 and TRBJ2-4; no firm D call. Germline values: CDR1 SGHTA, CDR2 FQGTGA. The CDR3 length is 12 residues. The germline V and J ends were trimmed by 4 bases and 13 bases, with 14 bases remaining between them. The CDR3 DNA reads TGTGCCAGCAGCTCCCCCTCTGGCAAGCAGTACTTC. Its translation is CASSSPSGKQYF.

This clonotype was seen repeatedly, ten times or more. This sequence joins TRBV29-1 and TRBJ2-3; tentatively, D is TRBD1 (5 bases). Germline loops: CDR1 SQVTM, CDR2 ANQGSEA. V lost 7 bases and J lost 4, with 12 bases in between. This CDR3 is built from 12 residues. This CDR3 reads CSAGRGADTQYF. For the CDR3, the DNA is TGCAGCGCTGGTAGGGGTGCAGATACGCAGTATTTT.

This chain links TRBV12-3 or TRBV12-4 with TRBJ2-5; no clear D gene. The J call may be mistaken, given a closer DNA end match to TRBJ2-7. CDR3 length equals 12 residues. The CDR3: CASSLIGIEQYF. The DNA of the CDR3 is TGTGCCAGCAGTTTAATAGGAATCGAGCAGTACTTC.

Comments on this clonotype: A read error is possible here, since a much larger clone lies one base away. The genes are TRBV29-1 and TRBJ2-1; weak D call: TRBD1 (6 bases). Germline V gene data show CDR1 as SQVTM and CDR2 as ANQGSEA. The CDR3 extends over 12 amino acids. CDR3 protein: CRPLIQGNEQFF. In DNA form, the CDR3 reads TGCAGGCCCCTCATACAGGGCAATGAGCAGTTCTTC.

The table lists this clonotype with a few counts. The V gene is TRBV20-1, the J gene TRBJ2-1; no firm D call. V was clipped by 7 bases and J by 6 bases, with 10 bases between them. The CDR3 loop spans 11 amino acids. The germline V gene encodes CDR1 DFQATT and CDR2 SNEGSKA (reference sequence). CDR3 nucleotide sequence: TGCAGTGACACGGGCCGCAATGAGCAGTTCTTC. Residues: CSDTGRNEQFF.

V usage is TRBV15 and J usage is TRBJ1-2; D ambiguous. The V end lost 0 bases, the J end lost 2 bases, and 13 bases lay between the germline ends. This CDR3 region has 16 residues. Germline loops: CDR1 LNHNV, CDR2 YYDKDF (reference sequence). The CDR3 region is CATSRDTDITNYGYTF. The DNA of the CDR3 is TGTGCCACCAGCAGAGACACCGACATAACCAACTATGGCTACACCTTC.

CDR3 amino acids: CASSWGTSVYNEQYF. Written as DNA, the CDR3 is TGTGCCAGCAGTTGGGGGACTAGCGTATACAATGAGCAGTACTTC. This chain joins TRBV12-3 or TRBV12-4 and TRBJ2-5, with TRBD2 identical over 10 bases. V was pared by 4 bases and J by 11 bases, with 13 bases of the junction left unmatched. CDR3 length equals 15 residues.

This clonotype came up once. The V and J genes are TRBV20-1 and TRBJ2-1; the D gene could be TRBD1 or TRBD2 (5 bases each). The germline gives CDR1 DFQATT, CDR2 SNEGSKA (reference sequence). CDR3 length: 16 amino acids. V was cut by 5 bases and J by 0 bases, with 17 bases left in between. The CDR3 sequence is CSAPLTGTRSYNEQFF. DNA of the CDR3: TGCAGTGCTCCACTAACCGGGACCCGCTCCTACAATGAGCAGTTCTTC.

The DNA of the CDR3 is TGTGCCAGCAGTTTATACCCAGGGAGGGAGCAGTACTTC. Translating it yields CASSLYPGREQYF. The chain carries TRBV27 and TRBJ2-5; the match to TRBD2 covers 7 bases. This CDR3 comprises 13 residues. Germline CDR1 is MNHEY and CDR2 is SMNVEV (reference sequence). V trimming: 1 base; J trimming: 11 bases; junction bases outside the gene matches: 7.

The chain employs TRBV20-1 and TRBJ1-1; TRBD1 is a possible D gene (5 bases). V shed 1 base and J shed 4 bases, with 10 bases lying between them. CDR1 and CDR2 from the germline V gene are DFQATT and SNEGSKA (reference sequence). The CDR3 spans 13 residues. The CDR3 loop is CSARGGGATEAFF. The CDR3 DNA reads as TGCAGTGCTAGAGGGGGCGGGGCCACTGAAGCTTTCTTT.